Reported below is one T cell receptor (beta chain). Distinct nucleotide sequences in the sample also encode this CDR3. This entry is derived from a study of sequential checkpoint blockade in melanoma. Across the study: Randomization was 1:1 between first-line nivolumab→ipilimumab and ipilimumab→nivolumab.

Documented treatment: randomized to nivolumab then ipilimumab (arm A) or the reverse (arm B). None of the patients previously received DNA-damaging chemotherapy. Sorted cells were live CD3+CD8+, lacking CD19 and CD56, from PBMCs. CDR3 length: 13 residues. With 0 bases removed from V and 5 bases from J, the gap between germline ends came to 7 bases. Germline-derived CDR1 and CDR2 are SEHNR and FQNEAQ (reference sequence). This table comes from immunoSEQ multiplex PCR, and its TCRdb copy is limited to in-frame clones, with some not included. The table has over 10,000 clones, around 70% seen once. The rearrangement joins TRBV7-9 to TRBJ1-1; D is unclear. This specimen was CD8+ T cells sorted from blood (inferred from file names), taken from a patient given nivolumab and ipilimumab in sequence. This TCR was recovered from a human donor with melanoma. Here the CDR3 DNA reads TGTGCCAGCAGCTTAGCTCAGAATACTGAAGCTTTCTTT. As protein: CASSLAQNTEAFF.